Described below is a single T cell receptor beta chain sequence and its context. Germline CDR1 reads LNHNV; CDR2 reads YYDKDF (reference sequence). J gave up 4 bases and V 3 bases, and 4 bases lay outside the gene matches. This CDR3 has 15 amino acids. This specimen comes from a study of a mutant IDH1 vaccine in newly diagnosed glioma. The data were produced by immunoSEQ multiplex PCR, yet TCRdb's version contains in-frame clones alone and is incomplete. Of 85,000 to 100,000 clones in the sample, about 82% were seen once. Time point specified: baseline, week 1 (first vaccination visit). Treatment of the sample: pre-vaccination baseline after standard-of-care therapy.

This TCR derives from a man between 35 and 55 years old with glioma. The material was PBMCs, obtained from a glioma patient treated with radiotherapy, temozolomide or both. The chain couples TRBV15 to TRBJ1-2, with TRBD1 identical over 11 bases. The CDR3 region has the DNA TGTGCCACCAGCAGGTCCGGGACAGGGGGCTATGGCTACACCTTC. This gives the protein CATSRSGTGGYGYTF. The variable domain in full, completed from reference TRBV15 and TRBJ1-2, reads DAMVIQNPRYQVTQFGKPVTLSCSQTLNHNVMYWYQQKSSQAPKLLFHYYDKDFNNEADTPDNFQSRRPNTSFCFLDIRSPGLGDTAMYLCATSRSGTGGYGYTFGSGTRLTVV.